Sequencing of this T cell receptor beta chain was carried out in a study of blood T cell repertoires in COVID-19. Only in-frame clones appear in the TCRdb table, and some are missing; sequencing was by immunoSEQ multiplex PCR. The repertoire holds some 290,000 clones, roughly 89% seen once, with roughly a tenth in the top ten. CDR1 SQVTM and CDR2 ANQGSEA come from the germline V gene. The CDR3 extends over 13 amino acids. In the case of this clone: A read error may produce the germline difference seen at one junction end.

The gene calls are TRBV29-1 and TRBJ2-7, with TRBD2 matching 7 bases. Sequencing was performed on PBMCs or T cells enriched from blood (not recorded which). The clonotype was recovered from a woman in her twenties or thirties who had recovered from COVID-19. CDR3 region: CSVEGRERYEQYF. The CDR3 DNA reads as TGCAGCGTCGAAGGGCGGGAGCGCTACGAGCAGTACTTC.